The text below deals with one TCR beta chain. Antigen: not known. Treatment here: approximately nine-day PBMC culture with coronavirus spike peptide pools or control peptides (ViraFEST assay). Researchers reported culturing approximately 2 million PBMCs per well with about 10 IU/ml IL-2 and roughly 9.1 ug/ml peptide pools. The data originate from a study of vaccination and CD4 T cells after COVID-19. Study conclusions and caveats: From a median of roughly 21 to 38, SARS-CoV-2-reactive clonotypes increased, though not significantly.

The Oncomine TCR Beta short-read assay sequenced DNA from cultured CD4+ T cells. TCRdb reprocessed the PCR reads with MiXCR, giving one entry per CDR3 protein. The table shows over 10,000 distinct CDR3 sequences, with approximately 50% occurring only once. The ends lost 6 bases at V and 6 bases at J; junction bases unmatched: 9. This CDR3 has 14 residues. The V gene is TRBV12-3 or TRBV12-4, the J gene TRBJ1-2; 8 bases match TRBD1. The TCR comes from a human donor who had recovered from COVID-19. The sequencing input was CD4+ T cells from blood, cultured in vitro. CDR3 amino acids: CASRRTGTGHGYTF. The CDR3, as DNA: TGTGCCAGCAGACGTACCGGGACAGGTCATGGCTACACCTTC.